The 24 T cell receptor beta chains below come from one sample, sequenced in a study of T cells after yellow fever vaccination (dated 2019 in TCRdb). The library was made by 5' RACE. TCRdb shows the sequencer as Illumina NovaSeq 6000. TCRdb reran the public reads through fastp at Q25 and MiXCR, keeping productive beta chains. Rows matching on CDR3 protein sequence are summarized as one entry with the most common DNA and genes. Counted in this sample were 400,000 to 450,000 distinct CDR3 sequences; 15% to 20% of them appeared once. The leading ten clones occupy 15% to 20% of the sample. Read against the paper, the sample's treatment or condition label means: live attenuated yellow fever vaccine strain. Sequenced here: PBMCs, sampled before the yellow fever booster vaccination. The receptors were gathered from a man younger than 30 who received the YFV17D yellow fever vaccine.

This clonotype turned up a few times. The J gene is TRBJ2-3, the V gene TRBV12-3 or TRBV12-4, with D possibly being TRBD2 (7 bases). The V end was cut by 6 bases, the J end by 4 bases, with 14 bases between. CDR3 size: 14 residues. The CDR3 coding sequence is TGTGCCAGCAGCCCGGTAGGGGGGGCAGATACGCAGTATTTT. It yields the protein CASSPVGGADTQYF.

The chain carries TRBV5-1 and TRBJ1-3; a weak D match, TRBD1 (5 bases). With 3 bases removed from V and 0 bases from J, the gap between germline ends came to 10 bases. Germline values: CDR1 SGHRS, CDR2 YFSETQ. CDR3 length: 15 residues. The CDR3 loop reads CASSYGAGSGNTIYF. CDR3 nucleotide sequence: TGCGCCAGCAGCTACGGGGCGGGCTCTGGAAACACCATATATTTT. Full variable domain (outside the CDR3, taken from reference TRBV5-1 and TRBJ1-3): KAGVTQTPRYLIKTRGQQVTLSCSPISGHRSVSWYQQTPGQGLQFLFEYFSETQRNKGNFPGRFSGRQFSNSRSEMNVSTLELGDSALYLCASSYGAGSGNTIYFGEGSWLTVV.

V is TRBV6-1 and J is TRBJ2-7; D gene ambiguous. The CDR3 sequence is 11 residues long. The germline V gene encodes CDR1 MNHNS and CDR2 SASEGT. The V gene lost 8 bases and the J gene lost 4 bases, with 9 bases spanning the gap. The CDR3 sequence: CASGVGYEQYV. CDR3 bases: TGTGCCAGCGGAGTGGGGTACGAGCAGTACGTC.

This clonotype was picked up a small number of times. The gene calls are TRBV6-5 and TRBJ2-7; D is possibly TRBD1 (6 bases). CDR1 and CDR2 from the germline V gene are MNHEY and SVGAGI. The CDR3 is made up of 13 amino acids. Trimming left V 6 bases short and J 3 bases short, with 12 bases between. The CDR3 reads CASRPGHLYEQYF. The CDR3 bases are TGTGCCAGCAGACCGGGACACCTCTACGAGCAGTACTTC.

This clonotype has more than one count but fewer than ten. The chain joins TRBV5-1 to TRBJ2-5, with D unclear. Germline loops: CDR1 SGHRS, CDR2 YFSETQ. The V end lost 0 bases, the J end lost 4 bases, and 10 bases lay between the germline ends. This CDR3 comprises 14 residues. This chain's CDR3 is CASSLGLLSETQYF. CDR3 in DNA: TGCGCCAGCAGCTTGGGGCTCCTCTCAGAGACCCAGTACTTC.

The CDR3 bases are TGCGCCAGCAGCCCGGGGCACACTGAAGCTTTCTTT. It specifies CASSPGHTEAFF. This rearrangement joins TRBV5-1 to TRBJ1-1; a possible D gene is TRBD1 (5 bases). In germline, CDR1 is SGHRS, CDR2 YFSETQ. Trimming took 4 bases from V and 3 from J, leaving 7 bases between them. The CDR3 extends over 12 amino acids.

The J gene is TRBJ1-1, the V gene TRBV5-1; 10 bases align to TRBD1. V lost 3 bases and J lost 4; bases outside the gene matches: 9. Germline V gene sequence: CDR1 SGHRS, CDR2 YFSETQ. The CDR3 loop spans 16 amino acids. CDR3 loop: CASSSLTGQGRTEAFF. Written as DNA, the CDR3 is TGCGCCAGCAGCTCCCTGACGGGACAGGGGCGCACTGAAGCTTTCTTT.

J is TRBJ1-2 and V is TRBV20-1; tentative D call: TRBD1 (6 bases). Germline V gives CDR1 DFQATT, CDR2 SNEGSKA (reference sequence). V lost 6 bases, J lost 1 base, and 12 bases lay in between. The CDR3 loop spans 13 amino acids. This CDR3 reads CSARDINNYGYTF. The CDR3 nucleotides are TGCAGTGCCCGGGACATTAATAACTATGGCTACACCTTC.

V is TRBV25-1 and J is TRBJ2-1; D is possibly TRBD1 (6 bases). CDR1 is MGHDK, CDR2 SYGVNS, per germline. The CDR3 extends over 15 amino acids. Trimming left V 8 bases short and J 0 bases short, with 14 bases between. CDR3 DNA sequence: TGTGCCAGCTCTTCGCGGACAGTCTCCTACAATGAGCAGTTCTTC. This gives the protein CASSSRTVSYNEQFF.

In this sample, this clonotype turned up a few times. This chain's CDR3 is CSARSGNEQFF. CDR3 bases: TGCAGTGCTAGAAGTGGGAATGAGCAGTTCTTC. The chain recombines TRBV20-1 with TRBJ2-1; D unresolved. Trimming removed 2 bases at V and 7 bases at J, with 6 bases between. There are 11 residues in the CDR3. The germline V gene has CDR1 DFQATT and CDR2 SNEGSKA (reference sequence).

This clonotype showed up just a few times. The rearrangement joins TRBV6-5 to TRBJ2-1; 10 bases are a match to TRBD2. The CDR3 loop spans 14 amino acids. J was trimmed by 6 bases and V by 8 bases; bases with no gene match: 7. Germline CDR1 and CDR2: MNHEY and SVGAGI. The CDR3 loop reads CASSGTSAFNEQFF. The CDR3 nucleotides read TGTGCCAGCTCCGGGACTAGCGCCTTCAATGAGCAGTTCTTC.

Notes on this clonotype: A read error may account for a junction end that differs from germline. The chain carries TRBV29-1 and TRBJ1-1; D might be TRBD1 (5 bases). The CDR3 is made up of 13 amino acids. From germline, CDR1 is SQVTM and CDR2 ANQGSEA. The CDR3 DNA is TGCAGCGTTGACCGACAGAGGAACACTGATGCTTTCTTT. Its protein is CSVDRQRNTDAFF. Drawing the rest from reference TRBV29-1 and TRBJ1-1, the complete variable domain is SAVISQKPSRDICQRGTSLTIQCQVDSQVTMMFWYRQQPGQSLTLIATANQGSEATYESGFVIDKFPISRPNLTFSTLTVSNMSPEDSSIYLCSVDRQRNTDAFFGQGTRLTVV.

This clonotype was observed a handful of times. The rearrangement links TRBV7-2 to TRBJ1-4, with D perhaps TRBD1 (5 bases). V shed 5 bases and J shed 7 bases, with 11 bases lying between them. The CDR3 is 13 amino acids. Per the germline V gene, CDR1 is SGHTA and CDR2 is FQGNSA. The CDR3 region has the DNA TGTGCCAGCAGCCCCAGGGTGCGTGAAAAACTGTTTTTT. The encoded protein is CASSPRVREKLFF.

The chain couples TRBV6-2 or TRBV6-3 to TRBJ2-3, with a possible D match to TRBD1 (6 bases). Germline V CDR1 and CDR2: MNHEY, SVGEGT. The CDR3 sequence is 16 residues long. With 2 bases removed from V and 2 bases from J, the gap between germline ends came to 14 bases. The CDR3 sequence: CASSYPKGVHTDTQYF. CDR3 in DNA: TGTGCCAGCAGTTACCCCAAGGGGGTTCACACAGATACGCAGTATTTT.

The chain links TRBV20-1 to TRBJ1-4; 7 nucleotides match TRBD1. The CDR3 extends over 13 amino acids. V shed 3 bases, J shed 6 bases, and the junction held 4 bases outside the gene matches. The germline gives CDR1 DFQATT, CDR2 SNEGSKA (reference sequence). The CDR3 sequence: CSASRDRYEKLFF. The CDR3 DNA reads as TGCAGTGCTAGCCGGGACAGATATGAAAAACTGTTTTTT.

The CDR3: CATSGPGLALGQETQYF. CDR3 in DNA: TGTGCCACCAGCGGTCCGGGACTAGCGCTCGGCCAAGAGACCCAGTACTTC. This chain uses TRBV15 with TRBJ2-5; the match to TRBD2 covers 10 bases. Per germline, CDR1 LNHNV and CDR2 YYDKDF (reference sequence). With V trimmed by 5 bases and J by 1 base, 10 bases remained unmatched. The CDR3 contains 17 residues.

This clonotype was seen only a few times. V gene TRBV20-1 combines with J gene TRBJ1-1; unclear D gene. CDR3 length: 13 residues. Between the trimmed V and J ends, which lost 6 bases and 0 bases, there was a span of 11 bases. The V gene's germline CDR1 is DFQATT and CDR2 SNEGSKA (reference sequence). As DNA, the CDR3 is TGCAGTGCCCGACGGGAACTGAACACTGAAGCTTTCTTT. Its translation is CSARRELNTEAFF.

The J gene is TRBJ2-5, the V gene TRBV6-5; D perhaps matches TRBD2 (6 bases). Germline V lookup: CDR1 MNHEY, CDR2 SVGAGI. Trimming pared 5 bases from V and 5 bases from J, leaving 18 bases between. The CDR3 extends over 15 amino acids. The CDR3 reads CASSRPTSLGETQYF. Here the CDR3 DNA reads TGTGCCAGCAGTCGCCCGACTAGTTTGGGGGAGACCCAGTACTTC.

A note on this clonotype: It is unclear where the CDR3 begins or ends on the DNA, so no DNA is shown, and the CDR3 is as TCRdb lists it. The rearrangement joins TRBV6-1 to TRBJ1-5; the table's D call TRBD1 went unverified against the DNA. The germline V gene encodes CDR1 MNHNS and CDR2 SASEGT. Both ends counted, the CDR3 spans 15 residues. The CDR3 here is CASIFGPGLGQPQHF.

This clonotype was observed a few times. V and J are TRBV4-3 and TRBJ2-5; D remains unclear. Trimming left V 1 base short and J 2 bases short, with 8 bases between. Germline V gene lookup returns CDR1 LGHNA and CDR2 YSLEER. This CDR3 spans 14 amino acids. The DNA for the CDR3 is TGCGCCAGCAGCCAAGTGGCGGCGCAAGAGACCCAGTACTTC. Residues: CASSQVAAQETQYF.

This chain connects TRBV20-1 to TRBJ1-2; a possible D gene is TRBD1 (6 bases). CDR3 length: 14 residues. V was shortened by 3 bases and J by 5 bases, with 16 bases between the two germline ends. The germline V gene has CDR1 DFQATT and CDR2 SNEGSKA (reference sequence). CDR3 coding DNA: TGCAGTGCTAGCGCCGTTTCAGGGGCGTATGGCTACACCTTC. Protein product: CSASAVSGAYGYTF.

A few counts support this clonotype. The rearrangement uses TRBV7-2 and TRBJ2-1, with D possibly being TRBD2 (6 bases). The V gene lost 4 bases and the J gene lost 9 bases, with 13 bases spanning the gap. The CDR3 is 13 amino acids. Germline loops: CDR1 SGHTA, CDR2 FQGNSA. The CDR3 DNA reads as TGTGCCAGCAGCTCAGGGACTGTAGGTGAGCAGTTCTTC. Amino acids: CASSSGTVGEQFF.

This clonotype came up a few times. The chain uses TRBV7-2 and TRBJ1-2; TRBD1 might be the D (5 bases). Germline assignment: CDR1 SGHTA and CDR2 FQGNSA. The CDR3 is 14 residues long. Deletions cut 2 bases from V and 5 bases from J, with 12 bases between. In DNA, the CDR3 is TGTGCCAGCAGCTTACTCCCAGGGATGTATGGCTACACCTTC. Encoded protein: CASSLLPGMYGYTF. Supplemented by reference TRBV7-2 and TRBJ1-2, the full variable domain reads GAGVSQSPSNKVTEKGKDVELRCDPISGHTALYWYRQSLGQGLEFLIYFQGNSAPDKSGLPSDRFSAERTGGSVSTLTIQRTQQEDSAVYLCASSLLPGMYGYTFGSGTRLTVV.

The chain combines TRBV6-5 with TRBJ1-2; 10 bases line up with TRBD1. CDR3 length: 15 amino acids. The germline gives CDR1 MNHEY, CDR2 SVGAGI. V was clipped by 6 bases and J by 8 bases; unmatched bases: 12. The CDR3 region is CASSRPGQGKEGYTF. The DNA of the CDR3 is TGTGCCAGCAGCCGCCCGGGACAGGGGAAGGAGGGCTACACCTTC.